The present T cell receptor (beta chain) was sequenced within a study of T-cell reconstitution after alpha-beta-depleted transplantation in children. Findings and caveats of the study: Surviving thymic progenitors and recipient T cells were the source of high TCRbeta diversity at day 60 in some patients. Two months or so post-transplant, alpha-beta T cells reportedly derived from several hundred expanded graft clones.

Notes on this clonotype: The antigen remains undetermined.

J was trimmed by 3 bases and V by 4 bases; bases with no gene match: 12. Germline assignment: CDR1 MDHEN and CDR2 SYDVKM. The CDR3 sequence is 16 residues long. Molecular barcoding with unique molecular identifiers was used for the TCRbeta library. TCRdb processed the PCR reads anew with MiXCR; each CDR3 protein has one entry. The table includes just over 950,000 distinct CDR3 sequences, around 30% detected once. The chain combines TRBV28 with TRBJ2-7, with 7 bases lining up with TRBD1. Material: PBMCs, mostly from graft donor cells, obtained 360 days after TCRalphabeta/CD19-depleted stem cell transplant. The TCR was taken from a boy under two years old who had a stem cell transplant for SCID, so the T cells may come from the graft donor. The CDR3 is CASSSATGTALYEQYF. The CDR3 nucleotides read TGTGCCAGCAGTTCTGCAACCGGGACAGCCCTCTACGAGCAGTACTTC.